A selection of T cell receptor beta chains follows, all from one sample in a study of T cell repertoires in cytomegalovirus infection. Their antigens remain unidentified. One entry per CDR3 protein results from TCRdb running MiXCR on the reads. The table includes 600,000 to 700,000 distinct CDR3 sequences, roughly 36% detected once. The sequencing here drew on cultured PBMCs, taken from culture after CMV antigen stimulation. These receptors originate from a human donor in good health (CMV status not recorded). Some clones in this sample may be carry-over from other donors' samples. Both conserved end residues are part of each CDR3. Clone size, where shown, is once, few, many, or a class for clones that have expanded.

CDR3: CASSFAGTPNYGYTF
V: TRBV19
size: once

CDR3: CASSDGRQGHEQYF
V: TRBV2
size: few

CDR3: CASSLAFTGDGYTF
V: TRBV7-8
size: few

CDR3: CASSHGPESYNEQFF
V: TRBV14
size: few

CDR3: CASSPGLAGELNTQYF
V: TRBV12-3/TRBV12-4
size: NA

CDR3: CSARDATTGELFF
V: TRBV20-1
size: NA

CDR3: CASSPWDRPQPQHF
V: TRBV27
size: NA

CDR3: CASSIGQVEAFF
V: TRBV12-3/TRBV12-4
size: NA

CDR3: CASSLNRGFSTDTQYF
V: TRBV12-3/TRBV12-4
size: NA

CDR3: CASSLGAVSYGYTF
V: TRBV5-6
size: NA

CDR3: CASSLALGTYGYTF
V: TRBV12-3/TRBV12-4
size: once

CDR3: CASSGTSGGPREQYF
V: TRBV7-9
size: NA

CDR3: CASSSANEKLFF
V: TRBV3-1
size: NA

CDR3: CASSSGLGYEQFF
V: TRBV7-2
size: NA

CDR3: CSASQPGQGILNYGYTF
V: TRBV20-1
size: NA

CDR3: CASTLGEFNEQFF
V: TRBV12-3/TRBV12-4
size: NA

CDR3: CASSQAGPGYNQPQHF
V: TRBV4-3
size: few

CDR3: CASSLKFWSVGDRGAHGDYNEQFF
V: TRBV7-8
size: many

CDR3: CASSLPGRRETQYF
V: TRBV7-9
size: NA

CDR3: CASRGAGTSPPEQFF
V: TRBV12-3/TRBV12-4
size: NA

CDR3: CASSLGVETGGFTGELFF
V: TRBV7-2
size: NA

CDR3: CASSYRGIGSAQHF
V: TRBV11-2
size: NA

CDR3: CASSFGVFGTAFGIQYF
V: TRBV11-2
size: few

CDR3: CASSYPQSGNQPQHF
V: TRBV6-1
size: NA

CDR3: CASSRRRAWEQFF
V: TRBV7-2
size: many

CDR3: CASTYIWRGTGELFF
V: TRBV7-9
size: NA

CDR3: CASRPPGLASDTQYF
V: TRBV7-2
size: many

CDR3: CATSPGTSYEQYF
V: TRBV19
size: NA

CDR3: CASSPQRAETDTQYF
V: TRBV6-2/TRBV6-3
size: few

CDR3: CASSQGSMAEAFF
V: TRBV7-6
size: NA

CDR3: CASSQGSGGPEQFF
V: TRBV4-1
size: NA

CDR3: CASSQPPPGFRTGELFF
V: TRBV7-9
size: NA

CDR3: CASSLALQGSYNEQFF
V: TRBV7-8
size: NA

CDR3: CATSRERYNEQFF
V: TRBV15
size: NA

CDR3: CASSQSSGNYGYTF
V: TRBV7-2
size: few

CDR3: CASAQAGIDEKLFF
V: TRBV11-2
size: few

CDR3: CASSPRGPYQPQHF
V: TRBV7-8
size: many

CDR3: CASRRTSGLIYEQYF
V: TRBV28
size: NA

CDR3: CAISASSGQADREKLFF
V: TRBV10-3
size: NA

CDR3: CASRTRGPSLEQYF
V: TRBV11-2
size: NA

CDR3: CSASGGYTF
V: TRBV20-1
size: NA

CDR3: CASSRLAPRTGEPLNEQFF
V: TRBV27
size: NA

CDR3: CASSIIDLAYGYTF
V: TRBV5-4
size: NA

CDR3: CASSDRGDSPLHF
V: TRBV2
size: few

CDR3: CSAREAGWGANVLTF
V: TRBV20-1
size: few

CDR3: CASSFARSGYNEQFF
V: TRBV7-7
size: few

CDR3: CASSAQDSNQPQHF
V: TRBV6-1
size: NA

CDR3: CASSLGGYRVGQPQHF
V: TRBV7-8
size: NA